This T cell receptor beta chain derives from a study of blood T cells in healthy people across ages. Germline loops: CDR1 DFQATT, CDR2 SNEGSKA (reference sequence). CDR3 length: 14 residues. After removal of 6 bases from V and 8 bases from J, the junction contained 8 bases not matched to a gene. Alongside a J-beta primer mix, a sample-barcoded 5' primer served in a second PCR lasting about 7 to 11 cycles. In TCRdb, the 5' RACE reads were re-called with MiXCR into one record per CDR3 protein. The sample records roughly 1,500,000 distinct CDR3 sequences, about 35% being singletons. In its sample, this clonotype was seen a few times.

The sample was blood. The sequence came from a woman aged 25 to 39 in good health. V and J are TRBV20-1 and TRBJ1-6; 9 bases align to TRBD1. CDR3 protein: CSAPRDRDYSPLHF. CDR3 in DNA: TGCAGTGCACCCCGGGACAGGGACTATTCACCCCTCCACTTT.